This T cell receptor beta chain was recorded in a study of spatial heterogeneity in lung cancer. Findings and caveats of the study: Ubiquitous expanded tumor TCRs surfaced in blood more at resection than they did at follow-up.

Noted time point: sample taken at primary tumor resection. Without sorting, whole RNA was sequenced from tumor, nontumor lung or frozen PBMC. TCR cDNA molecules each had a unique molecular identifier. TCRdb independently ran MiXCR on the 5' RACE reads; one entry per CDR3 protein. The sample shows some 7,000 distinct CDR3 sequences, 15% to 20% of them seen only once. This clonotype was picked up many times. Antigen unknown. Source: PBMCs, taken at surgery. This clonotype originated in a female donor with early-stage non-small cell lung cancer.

CDR3 region: CSARDSGLQYF. CDR3 in DNA: TGCAGTGCTAGAGACTCAGGTTTGCAGTACTTC. This rearrangement joins TRBV20-1 to TRBJ2-7; D remains unclear. Germline CDR1 is DFQATT and CDR2 is SNEGSKA (reference sequence). V dropped 0 bases and J dropped 9 bases, with 9 bases sitting between them. The CDR3 has 11 residues.